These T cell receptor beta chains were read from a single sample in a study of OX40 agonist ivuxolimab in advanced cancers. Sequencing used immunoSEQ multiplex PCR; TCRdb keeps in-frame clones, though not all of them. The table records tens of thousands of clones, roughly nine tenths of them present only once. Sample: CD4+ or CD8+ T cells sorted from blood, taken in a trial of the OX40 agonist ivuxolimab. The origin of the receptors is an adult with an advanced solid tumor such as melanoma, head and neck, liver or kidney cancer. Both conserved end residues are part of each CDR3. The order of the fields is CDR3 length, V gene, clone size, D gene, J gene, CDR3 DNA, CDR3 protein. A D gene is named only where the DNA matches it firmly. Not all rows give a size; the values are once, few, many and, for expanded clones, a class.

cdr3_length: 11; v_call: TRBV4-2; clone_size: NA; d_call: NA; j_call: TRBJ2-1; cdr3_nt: TGTGCCAGCAGCCCGGGGGATGAGCAGTTCTTC; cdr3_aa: CASSPGDEQFF
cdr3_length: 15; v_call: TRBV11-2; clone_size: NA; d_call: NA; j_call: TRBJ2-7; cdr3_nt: TGTGCCAGCAGCTTAGAGGATGGCCAGGCCTACGAGCAGTACTTC; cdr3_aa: CASSLEDGQAYEQYF
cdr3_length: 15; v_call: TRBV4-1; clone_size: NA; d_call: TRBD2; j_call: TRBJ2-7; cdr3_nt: TGCGCCAGCAGCCAAGTGGGACTAGCCGGTTACGAGCAGTACTTC; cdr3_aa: CASSQVGLAGYEQYF
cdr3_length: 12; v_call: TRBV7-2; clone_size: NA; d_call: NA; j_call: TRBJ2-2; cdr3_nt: TGTGCCAGCAGCTCGAACACCGGGGAGCTGTTTTTT; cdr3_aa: CASSSNTGELFF
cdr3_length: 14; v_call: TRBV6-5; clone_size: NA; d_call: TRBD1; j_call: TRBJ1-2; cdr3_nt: TGTGCCAGCAGTTACCTGGGGACAGGGGGAGGCTACACCTTC; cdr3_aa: CASSYLGTGGGYTF
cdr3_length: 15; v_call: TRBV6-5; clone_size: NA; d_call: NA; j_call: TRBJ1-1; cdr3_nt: TGTGCCAGCAGTTACTCAGGGCAGTTGGGCACTGAAGCTTTCTTT; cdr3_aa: CASSYSGQLGTEAFF
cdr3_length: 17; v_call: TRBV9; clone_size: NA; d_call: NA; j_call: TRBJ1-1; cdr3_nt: TGTGCCAGCAGCTCCCCACGGGGGAGGGAAATGAACACTGAAGCTTTCTTT; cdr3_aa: CASSSPRGREMNTEAFF
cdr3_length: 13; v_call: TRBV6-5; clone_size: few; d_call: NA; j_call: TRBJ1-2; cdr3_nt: TGTGCCAGCAGTACGACAGCTAACTATGGCTACACCTTC; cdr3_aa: CASSTTANYGYTF
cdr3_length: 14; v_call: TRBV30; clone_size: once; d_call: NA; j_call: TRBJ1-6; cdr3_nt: TGTGCCTGGACGGAGGGATTGTATAATTCACCCCTCCACTTT; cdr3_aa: CAWTEGLYNSPLHF
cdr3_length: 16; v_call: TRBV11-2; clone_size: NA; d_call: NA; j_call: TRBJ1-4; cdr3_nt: TGTGCCAGCAGCTCCCCCCTTAGAGGAGGATATGAAAAACTGTTTTTT; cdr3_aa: CASSSPLRGGYEKLFF
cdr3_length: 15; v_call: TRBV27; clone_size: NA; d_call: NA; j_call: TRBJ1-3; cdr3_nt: TGTGCCAGCAGTTTAGACGGGACGGACGGAAACACCATATATTTT; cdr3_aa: CASSLDGTDGNTIYF
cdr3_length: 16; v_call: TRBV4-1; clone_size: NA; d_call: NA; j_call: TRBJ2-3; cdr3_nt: TGCGCCAGCAGCCTACGTCCCCCAGCCAGCACAGATACGCAGTATTTT; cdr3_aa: CASSLRPPASTDTQYF
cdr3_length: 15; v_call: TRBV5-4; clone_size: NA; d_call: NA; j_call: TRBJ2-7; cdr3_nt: TGTGCCAGCAGCTCCCTCGGGGCAGGTTCCTACGAGCAGTACTTC; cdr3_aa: CASSSLGAGSYEQYF
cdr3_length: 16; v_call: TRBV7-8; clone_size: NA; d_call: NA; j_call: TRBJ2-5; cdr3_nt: TGTGCCAGCAGCTTAGCCGACGCCTGGGGGCAAGAGACCCAGTACTTC; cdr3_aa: CASSLADAWGQETQYF
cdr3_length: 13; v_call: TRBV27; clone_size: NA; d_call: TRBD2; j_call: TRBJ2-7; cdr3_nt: TGTGCCAGCAGACCGGGGGGAGCCTACGAGCAGTACTTC; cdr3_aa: CASRPGGAYEQYF
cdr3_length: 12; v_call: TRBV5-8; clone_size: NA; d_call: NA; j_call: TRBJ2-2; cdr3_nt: TGTGCCAGCAGCTATGACACCGGGGAGCTGTTTTTT; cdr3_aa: CASSYDTGELFF
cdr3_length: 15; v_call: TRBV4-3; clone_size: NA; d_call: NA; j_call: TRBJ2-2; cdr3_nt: TGCGCCAGCAGCCCCTTGGGGGGCCCAGCCGGGGAGCTGTTTTTT; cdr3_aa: CASSPLGGPAGELFF
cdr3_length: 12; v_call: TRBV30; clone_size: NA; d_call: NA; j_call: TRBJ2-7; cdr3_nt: TGTGCCTGGGGACTGTCCTCCTACGAGCAGTACTTC; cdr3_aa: CAWGLSSYEQYF
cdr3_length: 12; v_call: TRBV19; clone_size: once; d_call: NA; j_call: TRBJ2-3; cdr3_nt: TGTGCCAGTAGTAATTGGGACCCACGGAAGTATTTT; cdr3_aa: CASSNWDPRKYF
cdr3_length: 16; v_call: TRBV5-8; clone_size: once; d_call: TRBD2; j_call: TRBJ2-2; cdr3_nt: TGTGCCAGCAGCATAACTAGCGGGGGGCCCACCGGGGAGCTGTTTTTT; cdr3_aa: CASSITSGGPTGELFF
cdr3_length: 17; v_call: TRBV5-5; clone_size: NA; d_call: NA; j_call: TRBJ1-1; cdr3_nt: TGTGCCAGCAGCCCTAGGTACCAGGTCAACCCTGGCACTGAAGCTTTCTTT; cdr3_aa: CASSPRYQVNPGTEAFF
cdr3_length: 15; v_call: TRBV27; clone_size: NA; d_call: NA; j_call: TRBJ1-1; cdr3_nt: TGTGCCAGCAGTTTGGAGGGTGGGGTTCGCACTGAAGCTTTCTTT; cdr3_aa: CASSLEGGVRTEAFF
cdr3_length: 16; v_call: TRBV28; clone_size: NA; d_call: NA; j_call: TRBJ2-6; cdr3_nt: TGTGCCAGCAGTTCCCCTTACACCTCTGGGGCCAACGTCCTGACTTTC; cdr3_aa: CASSSPYTSGANVLTF
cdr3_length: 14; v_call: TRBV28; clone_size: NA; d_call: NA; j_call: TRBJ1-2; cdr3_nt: TGTGCCAGCAGTTTACGGGGACCTAACTATGGCTACACCTTC; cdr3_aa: CASSLRGPNYGYTF
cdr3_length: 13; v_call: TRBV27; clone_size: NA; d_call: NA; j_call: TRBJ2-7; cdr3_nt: TGTGCCAGCAGTTTATCCCCAACATACGAGCAGTACTTC; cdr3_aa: CASSLSPTYEQYF
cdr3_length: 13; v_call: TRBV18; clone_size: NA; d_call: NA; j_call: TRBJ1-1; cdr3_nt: TGTGCCAGCTCACCATGGAAGAACACTGAAGCTTTCTTT; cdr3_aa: CASSPWKNTEAFF
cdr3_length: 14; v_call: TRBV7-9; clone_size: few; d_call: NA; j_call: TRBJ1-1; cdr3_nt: TGTGCCAGCAGCTTAACCCAGGGTGGCACTGAAGCTTTCTTT; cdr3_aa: CASSLTQGGTEAFF
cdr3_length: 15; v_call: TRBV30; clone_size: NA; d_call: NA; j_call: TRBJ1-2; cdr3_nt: TGTGCCTGGACCCTCCAGACAGCGTCTAACTATGGCTACACCTTC; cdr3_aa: CAWTLQTASNYGYTF
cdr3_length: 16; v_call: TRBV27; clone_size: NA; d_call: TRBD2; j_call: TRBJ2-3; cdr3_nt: TGTGCCAGCAGTCCAGGACTAGCGGGACTCACAGATACGCAGTATTTT; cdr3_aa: CASSPGLAGLTDTQYF
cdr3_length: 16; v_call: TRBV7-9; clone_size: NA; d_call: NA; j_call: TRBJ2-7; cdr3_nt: TGTGCCAGCAGCTTAGCCGGCAGCATTCTGCTCTACGAGCAGTACTTC; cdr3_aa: CASSLAGSILLYEQYF
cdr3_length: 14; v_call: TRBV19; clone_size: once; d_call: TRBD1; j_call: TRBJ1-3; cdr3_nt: TGTGCCAGTAGCTTGACAGGGGCTGGAAACACCATATATTTT; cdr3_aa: CASSLTGAGNTIYF